The rows below give T cell receptor beta chains drawn from one sample of a study of cytomegalovirus exposure and HLA in healthy donors. Sequencing was performed with immunoSEQ multiplex PCR; in TCRdb, only in-frame clones are kept and a portion is missing. The table lists 79,000 or so clones, over 65% of them singletons. The sample consisted of PBMCs. The receptors here all came from a woman aged 35 to 49 in good health and CMV-seropositive. Each CDR3 is given with its conserved first and last residue.

v_call: TRBV15; j_call: TRBJ1-6; cdr3_aa: CATSRDTGVSPLHF
v_call: TRBV25-1; j_call: TRBJ1-5; cdr3_aa: CASSPLGQGASNQPQHF
v_call: TRBV23-1; j_call: TRBJ2-7; cdr3_aa: CAARQGVHEQYF
v_call: TRBV6-5; j_call: TRBJ2-1; cdr3_aa: CASSYRDISYNEQFF
v_call: TRBV5-4; j_call: TRBJ1-1; cdr3_aa: CASSSLTGGANEAFF
v_call: TRBV28; j_call: TRBJ1-4; cdr3_aa: CASSLMGGEKLFF
v_call: TRBV6-5; j_call: TRBJ1-6; cdr3_aa: CASRWDIRGSPLHF
v_call: TRBV14; j_call: TRBJ2-6; cdr3_aa: CASSQDLLTGANVLTF
v_call: TRBV5-1; j_call: TRBJ2-7; cdr3_aa: CASSSGPGLAPYEQYF
v_call: TRBV5-1; j_call: TRBJ2-2; cdr3_aa: CASSRDSQGSGELFF
v_call: TRBV7-2; j_call: TRBJ2-2; cdr3_aa: CASSLTGTSGLNTGELFF
v_call: TRBV11-2; j_call: TRBJ1-1; cdr3_aa: CASSPAGGTNNEAFF
v_call: TRBV7-6; j_call: TRBJ1-5; cdr3_aa: CASSSTGDQPQHF
v_call: TRBV6-1; j_call: TRBJ2-1; cdr3_aa: CASSPVAYNEQFF
v_call: TRBV6-5; j_call: TRBJ1-2; cdr3_aa: CASTAGFRNYGYTF
v_call: TRBV29-1; j_call: TRBJ1-1; cdr3_aa: CSVEIGGITEAFF
v_call: TRBV7-2; j_call: TRBJ1-5; cdr3_aa: CASRPGGRGSNQPQHF
v_call: TRBV5-1; j_call: TRBJ1-3; cdr3_aa: CASSLAGPLGSYGNTIYF
v_call: TRBV10-2; j_call: TRBJ2-3; cdr3_aa: CASSAKRYTDTQYF
v_call: TRBV4-1; j_call: TRBJ1-2; cdr3_aa: CASSQEGQGRSGYTF
v_call: TRBV25-1; j_call: TRBJ1-1; cdr3_aa: CASRSQGEAFF
v_call: TRBV7-2; j_call: TRBJ2-7; cdr3_aa: CASSDRTGGVDEQYF
v_call: TRBV9; j_call: TRBJ1-1; cdr3_aa: CASSGGFGTEAFF
v_call: TRBV11-2; j_call: TRBJ1-1; cdr3_aa: CASSFAAGMGTEAFF
v_call: TRBV7-9; j_call: TRBJ1-5; cdr3_aa: CASSDDRANQPQHF
v_call: TRBV6-5; j_call: TRBJ2-5; cdr3_aa: CASSYSPRETQYF
v_call: TRBV4-3; j_call: TRBJ2-1; cdr3_aa: CASSQARSGVYNEQFF
v_call: TRBV28; j_call: TRBJ1-4; cdr3_aa: CASRSGGQSGKLFF
v_call: TRBV30; j_call: TRBJ1-4; cdr3_aa: CAWSAATNEKLFF
v_call: TRBV18; j_call: TRBJ2-1; cdr3_aa: CASSQGSNYNEQFF